A single sample is the source of the 24 T cell receptor beta chains below, sequenced in a study of blood T cells in healthy people across ages. A second PCR of about 6 to 12 cycles used a sample-barcoded 5' primer and a J-beta primer mix. Each CDR3 protein gets one entry after TCRdb re-called the 5' RACE reads with MiXCR. The sample includes 1 million or so distinct CDR3 sequences, 20% to 25% seen only once; the top ten take about 0.69%. A further study also used this sample, focusing on T cells of mothers and their children.

The sequencing input was blood. Every receptor here comes from a girl aged 2-10 years in good health.

This clonotype was detected only a few times. At one of its ends the junction is not consistent with the germline gene, which may arise from a read error. The rearrangement uses TRBV29-1 and TRBJ1-1; D remains unclear. CDR3 size: 13 residues. Germline loops: CDR1 SQVTM, CDR2 ANQGSEA. The CDR3 protein is CGVGPLMDSEAFF. The CDR3, as DNA: TGCGGCGTTGGACCACTAATGGATTCTGAAGCTTTCTTT.

The V and J genes are TRBV10-3 and TRBJ1-1, with unresolved D. The CDR3 is 13 residues long. Trimming took 4 bases from V and 5 from J, leaving 11 bases between them. Germline CDR1 and CDR2: ENHRY and SYGVKD. Written as DNA, the CDR3 is TGTGCCATCAGTGGAGGGTTGGGTACTGAAGCTTTCTTT. Amino acids: CAISGGLGTEAFF.

CDR3: CASSLIGEDYEKLFF. The CDR3 DNA reads as TGTGCCAGCAGCCTTATAGGGGAAGACTATGAAAAACTGTTTTTT. The genes are TRBV7-8 and TRBJ1-4; D is perhaps TRBD1 (5 bases). V shed 5 bases and J shed 6 bases, with 16 bases lying between them. Germline-derived CDR1 and CDR2 are SGHVS and FQNEAQ. The CDR3 is 15 amino acids.

The J gene is TRBJ2-1, the V gene TRBV12-3 or TRBV12-4; 7 bases are shared with TRBD1. The CDR3 runs 15 residues. The V gene end was trimmed by 6 bases and the J gene end by 5 bases; junction bases not matched to a gene: 10. DNA of the CDR3: TGTGCCAGCAGACAGTTAAGTGACAGGGACAATGAGCAGTTCTTC. It yields the protein CASRQLSDRDNEQFF.

The gene calls are TRBV10-3 and TRBJ2-6; D could derive from TRBD1 or TRBD2 (5 bases each). In germline, CDR1 is ENHRY, CDR2 SYGVKD. V was shortened by 3 bases and J by 2 bases, with 14 bases between the two germline ends. The CDR3 sequence is 17 residues long. CDR3 sequence (DNA): TGTGCCATCAGTGACTTCCTGGGGGAAGCTGGGGCCAACGTCCTGACTTTC. Its translation: CAISDFLGEAGANVLTF.

This clonotype has only a few counts. The chain is built from TRBV6-5 and TRBJ2-7; D is unresolved. The CDR3 extends over 15 amino acids. In germline, CDR1 is MNHEY, CDR2 SVGAGI. V was shortened by 11 bases and J by 0 bases, with 20 bases between the two germline ends. CDR3 nucleotides: TGTGCCGGCACTTTAGGCGACGGCGGCTCCTACGAGCAGTACTTC. This sequence encodes CAGTLGDGGSYEQYF.

The table lists this clonotype with a few counts. This chain links TRBV5-1 with TRBJ2-7; D might be TRBD1 (6 bases). V was clipped by 4 bases and J by 2 bases, with 10 bases between them. The length of the CDR3 is 13 residues. CDR1 and CDR2 from the germline V gene are SGHRS and YFSETQ. The CDR3 coding sequence is TGCGCCAGCAGCCAACACAGGGCCTACGAGCAGTACTTC. This gives the protein CASSQHRAYEQYF.

The J gene is TRBJ1-2, the V gene TRBV5-1; the D is unclear. Germline V lookup: CDR1 SGHRS, CDR2 YFSETQ. The CDR3 is 16 residues long. V lost 0 bases to trimming and J lost 6 bases, with 18 bases between them. CDR3 sequence (DNA): TGCGCCAGCAGCTTGGGGACCTTACCGAGTCTCCATGGCTACACCTTC. Encoded protein: CASSLGTLPSLHGYTF.

The rearrangement joins TRBV11-2 to TRBJ2-4, with D perhaps matching TRBD2 (6 bases). CDR1 is SGHAT and CDR2 is FQNNGV in the germline V gene. This CDR3 has 14 residues. V lost 3 bases and J 8 bases, leaving 14 bases between the germline ends. CDR3 sequence (DNA): TGTGCCAGCAGCTTTGGAGGGAGAGGAGACATTCAGTACTTC. Translated: CASSFGGRGDIQYF. The variable domain in full, with the rest retrieved from reference TRBV11-2 and TRBJ2-4, is EAGVAQSPRYKIIEKRQSVAFWCNPISGHATLYWYQQILGQGPKLLIQFQNNGVVDDSQLPKDRFSAERLKGVDSTLKIQPAKLEDSAVYLCASSFGGRGDIQYFGAGTRLSVL.

A remark on this clonotype: Relative to the germline gene, one junction end is altered; a read error may explain this. The chain uses TRBV10-3 and TRBJ2-2; the D gene is possibly TRBD2 (6 bases). Germline lookup yields CDR1 ENHRY and CDR2 SYGVKD. The CDR3 loop spans 15 amino acids. CDR3 coding DNA: TGCGCCATCAACGGAGCGGAGGGAAACACCGGGGAGCTGTTTTTT. Translating gives CAINGAEGNTGELFF.

This chain links TRBV7-2 with TRBJ1-2, with 10 positions matching TRBD1. The V gene's germline CDR1 is SGHTA and CDR2 FQGNSA. This CDR3 is built from 14 residues. The ends lost 6 bases at V and 8 bases at J; junction bases unmatched: 9. The CDR3 loop reads CASRLPGTGEGYTF. Written as DNA, the CDR3 is TGTGCCAGCAGACTCCCCGGGACAGGGGAAGGCTACACCTTC. The full variable domain, in which reference TRBV7-2 and TRBJ1-2 provide the parts outside the CDR3, is GAGVSQSPSNKVTEKGKDVELRCDPISGHTALYWYRQSLGQGLEFLIYFQGNSAPDKSGLPSDRFSAERTGGSVSTLTIQRTQQEDSAVYLCASRLPGTGEGYTFGSGTRLTVV.

V usage is TRBV7-8 and J usage is TRBJ2-5; the D gene is possibly TRBD1 (6 bases). The CDR3 runs 16 residues. Between the trimmed V and J ends, which lost 1 base and 1 base, there was a span of 13 bases. The germline gives CDR1 SGHVS, CDR2 FQNEAQ. The CDR3, as DNA: TGTGCCAGCAGCTTAGATAGCTGGACAGCCCAAGAGACCCAGTACTTC. As protein: CASSLDSWTAQETQYF.

This sequence joins TRBV12-3 or TRBV12-4 and TRBJ2-7; 7 bases are a match to TRBD1. Trimming removed 7 bases from V and 9 bases from J; junction bases left unmatched: 12. This CDR3 is built from 13 residues. CDR3 residues: CASTGTDLVVQYF. CDR3 coding DNA: TGTGCCAGCACCGGGACAGACCTCGTGGTGCAGTACTTC.

This clonotype was found a few times. This chain joins TRBV3-1 and TRBJ2-5; D unresolved. The DNA end is more similar to TRBJ2-7, so the J call may be wrong. Germline lookup yields CDR1 LGHDT and CDR2 YNNKEL (reference sequence). The CDR3 loop spans 11 amino acids. CDR3 nucleotide sequence: TGTGCCAGCACCCCCTCCTACGAGCAGTACTTC. Its protein product is CASTPSYEQYF.

The chain joins TRBV20-1 to TRBJ2-7, with D perhaps being TRBD1 or TRBD2 (5 bases each). The CDR3 has 14 residues. V lost 7 bases and J lost 5, with 21 bases in between. Germline V gene lookup returns CDR1 DFQATT and CDR2 SNEGSKA (reference sequence). The CDR3 nucleotides are TGCAGTGGTACCAGGGACCTGATCGGGGACGAGCAGTACTTC. It translates to CSGTRDLIGDEQYF.

The V call is TRBV7-3, the J call TRBJ2-7; tentative D call: TRBD2 (6 bases). This CDR3 region has 13 residues. V gave up 5 bases and J gave up 3 bases, with 11 bases separating them. The germline CDR1 and CDR2 sequences are SGHTA and FQGTGA. CDR3 residues: CASSPGDGYEQYF. DNA for the CDR3: TGTGCCAGCAGCCCGGGGGACGGCTACGAGCAGTACTTC.

The chain combines TRBV15 with TRBJ2-7, with D perhaps matching TRBD2 (5 bases). Germline values: CDR1 LNHNV, CDR2 YYDKDF (reference sequence). With 5 bases removed from V and 3 bases from J, the gap between germline ends came to 11 bases. This CDR3 spans 13 amino acids. Written as DNA, the CDR3 is TGTGCCACCAGCGAGGGATTTTTCTACGAGCAGTACTTC. It encodes CATSEGFFYEQYF.

The genes are TRBV9 and TRBJ1-1; D perhaps matches TRBD1 (5 bases). V was shortened by 0 bases and J by 5 bases, with 11 bases between the two germline ends. Germline CDR1 is SGDLS and CDR2 is YYNGEE. This CDR3 is built from 14 residues. CDR3 in DNA: TGTGCCAGCAGCGTAGCTCGTGGGGGGACTGAAGCTTTCTTT. Translation gives CASSVARGGTEAFF. Based on the CDR3 plus reference TRBV9 and TRBJ1-1, the full variable domain is DSGVTQTPKHLITATGQRVTLRCSPRSGDLSVYWYQQSLDQGLQFLIQYYNGEERAKGNILERFSAQQFPDLHSELNLSSLELGDSALYFCASSVARGGTEAFFGQGTRLTVV.

The rearrangement uses TRBV2 and TRBJ2-3, with D perhaps TRBD1 or TRBD2 (5 bases each). Trimming left V 3 bases short and J 6 bases short, with 16 bases between. CDR3 length: 15 amino acids. Germline V gene sequence: CDR1 SNHLY, CDR2 FYNNEI. The CDR3 reads CASSEEDPWGDTQYF. Written as DNA, the CDR3 is TGTGCCAGCAGTGAGGAGGACCCCTGGGGGGATACGCAGTATTTT.

In nucleotides, the CDR3 is TGCAGTGCTAGAGATTACAGGGCTTCGAACACTGAAGCTTTCTTT. Translating gives CSARDYRASNTEAFF. The V call is TRBV20-1, the J call TRBJ1-1, with a tentative D call TRBD1 (6 bases). The length of the CDR3 is 15 residues. The V end lost 0 bases, the J end lost 1 base, and 12 bases lay between the germline ends. Germline V gene lookup returns CDR1 DFQATT and CDR2 SNEGSKA (reference sequence).

There are a few counts of this clonotype. The chain recombines TRBV7-8 with TRBJ2-6; weak D call: TRBD1 (5 bases). The V gene lost 5 bases and the J gene lost 0 bases, with 8 bases spanning the gap. The CDR3 has 15 amino acids. Per the germline V gene, CDR1 is SGHVS and CDR2 is FQNEAQ. The DNA for the CDR3 is TGTGCCAGCAGCCCGACAGACTCTGGGGCCAACGTCCTGACTTTC. Translation gives CASSPTDSGANVLTF.

This clonotype was counted only a few times. The chain is built from TRBV6-2 or TRBV6-3 and TRBJ1-2; D possibly corresponds to TRBD1 (5 bases). The V and J ends lost 2 bases and 0 bases respectively, with 7 bases between them. This CDR3 is 14 amino acids long. The germline CDR1 and CDR2 sequences are MNHEY and SVGEGT. CDR3 amino acids: CASSYGAANYGYTF. In nucleotides, the CDR3 is TGTGCCAGCAGTTACGGGGCGGCTAACTATGGCTACACCTTC.

The chain couples TRBV6-5 to TRBJ2-5; 11 bases align to TRBD2. J gave up 6 bases and V 0 bases, and 6 bases lay outside the gene matches. Germline V CDR1 and CDR2: MNHEY, SVGAGI. The CDR3 spans 16 residues. The CDR3 DNA is TGTGCCAGCAGTTACTCTAGCGGGGGGGCCGTTAAGACCCAGTACTTC. This sequence encodes CASSYSSGGAVKTQYF.

This clonotype was counted only a few times. This chain joins TRBV12-3 or TRBV12-4 and TRBJ1-1; 9 bases map to TRBD1. The V segment lost 6 bases and the J segment 0 bases; nucleotides outside the gene matches: 5. CDR3 length: 15 amino acids. The CDR3 DNA is TGTGCCAGCAGATCCGACAGGGGGGTGAACACTGAAGCTTTCTTT. It translates to CASRSDRGVNTEAFF.